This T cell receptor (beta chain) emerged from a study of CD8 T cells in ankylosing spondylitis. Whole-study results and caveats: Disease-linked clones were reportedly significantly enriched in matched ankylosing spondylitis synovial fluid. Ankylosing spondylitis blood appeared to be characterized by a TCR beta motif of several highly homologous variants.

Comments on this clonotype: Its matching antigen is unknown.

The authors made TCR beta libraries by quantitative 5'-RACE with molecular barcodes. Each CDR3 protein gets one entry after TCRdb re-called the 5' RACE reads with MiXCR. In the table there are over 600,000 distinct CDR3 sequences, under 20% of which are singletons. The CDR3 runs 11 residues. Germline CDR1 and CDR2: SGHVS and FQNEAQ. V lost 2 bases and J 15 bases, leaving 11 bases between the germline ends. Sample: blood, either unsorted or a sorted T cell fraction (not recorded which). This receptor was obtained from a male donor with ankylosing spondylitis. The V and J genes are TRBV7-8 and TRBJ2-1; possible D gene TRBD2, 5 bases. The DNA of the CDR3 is TGTGCCAGCAGCTTAAAACTAGTATTGTTCTTC. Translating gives CASSLKLVLFF. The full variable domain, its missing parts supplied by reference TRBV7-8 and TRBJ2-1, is GAGVSQSPRYKVAKRGQDVALRCDPISGHVSLFWYQQALGQGPEFLTYFQNEAQLDKSGLPSDRFFAERPEGSVSTLKIQRTQQEDSAVYLCASSLKLVLFFGPGTRLTVL.